A single sample is the source of the 29 T cell receptor beta chains below, sequenced in a study of cytomegalovirus exposure and HLA in healthy donors (dated by TCRdb to about 2017). To prepare the library, the immunoSEQ multiplex PCR assay was applied. The multiplex PCR relied on a mix of 60 forward primers for TCR Vbeta segments and 13 reverse primers for TCR Jbeta segments. Imported from immuneACCESS, the table was reduced by TCRdb to in-frame sequences with V and J called. These copies leave out some clones; in studies compared against another copy, an unresolved V gene accounts for under half, and the cause of the remainder is not known. The sample includes around 280,000 clones, with around 90% observed a single time. The leading ten clones occupy around 2.1% of the sample. Sequenced input: PBMCs. These receptors all come from a woman between 18 and 30 years old in good health and CMV-seronegative.

The rearrangement uses TRBV29-1 and TRBJ1-4, with 7 positions matching TRBD1. With 4 bases clipped from V and 0 bases from J, the junction kept 5 bases outside the gene matches. Germline V gives CDR1 SQVTM, CDR2 ANQGSEA. The CDR3 has 15 residues. The CDR3 sequence: CSVAKTGATNEKLFF. The CDR3 DNA sequence: TGCAGCGTTGCTAAAACAGGGGCAACTAATGAAAAACTGTTTTTT.

Of note for this clone: One junction end does not reproduce the germline sequence, and a read error may be involved. Other DNA sequences in the sample encode the same CDR3. The rearrangement links TRBV15 to TRBJ1-6; D gene unclear. The CDR3 contains 15 residues. CDR1 LNHNV and CDR2 YYDKDF come from the germline V gene (reference sequence). The CDR3 DNA follows: TGTGCCACCAGCCCCCTCGGCGGGGAAAATTCCCCCCTCCACTTT. It specifies CATSPLGGENSPLHF.

The chain combines TRBV7-9 with TRBJ2-7, with TRBD2 matching over 10 bases. The J segment lost 0 bases and the V segment lost 6 bases, leaving 5 bases of the junction unmatched. Per germline, CDR1 SEHNR and CDR2 FQNEAQ (reference sequence). CDR3 length equals 15 residues. CDR3 sequence reads: CASSTSSGGSYEQYF. The CDR3 nucleotides read TGTGCCAGCAGTACTTCTAGCGGGGGCTCCTACGAGCAGTACTTC.

The rearrangement uses TRBV10-3 and TRBJ1-4; D gene uncertain. Germline-derived CDR1 and CDR2 are ENHRY and SYGVKD. The CDR3 consists of 13 residues. V lost 8 bases to trimming and J lost 0 bases, with 7 bases between them. CDR3 DNA: TGTGCCATCTCATTTGCAACTAATGAAAAACTGTTTTTT. This encodes CAISFATNEKLFF.

V is TRBV5-1 and J is TRBJ2-7; 10 bases map to TRBD1. Germline trimming cut 4 bases from V and 4 bases from J; bases unmatched to any gene: 5. Per the germline V gene, CDR1 is SGHRS and CDR2 is YFSETQ. CDR3 length: 14 residues. Here the CDR3 reads CASSTGQGLYEQYF. DNA for the CDR3: TGCGCCAGCAGCACGGGACAGGGGTTGTACGAGCAGTACTTC.

This clone was counted a single time. The gene calls are TRBV15 and TRBJ1-2, with D possibly being TRBD1 (5 bases). Trimming stripped 0 bases from V and 8 bases from J, with 13 bases between. The V gene's germline CDR1 is LNHNV and CDR2 YYDKDF (reference sequence). This CDR3 is 14 amino acids long. The DNA for the CDR3 is TGTGCCACCAGCAGAGAGAACTCCGGGGGAGGCTACACCTTC. Residues: CATSRENSGGGYTF.

The count of this clone is one. The chain uses TRBV10-1 and TRBJ2-2, with 8 bases identical to TRBD1. V was clipped by 7 bases and J by 8 bases; unmatched bases: 9. The germline CDR1 and CDR2 sequences are WNHNN and SYGVQD (reference sequence). The CDR3 loop spans 14 amino acids. CDR3: CASTRPQGAGELFF. The CDR3 DNA reads as TGCGCCAGCACCCGCCCCCAGGGGGCGGGGGAGCTGTTTTTT.

The genes are TRBV7-9 and TRBJ1-1, with 7 bases that match TRBD1. The V and J ends lost 4 bases and 1 base, in that order; junction bases with no gene match: 9. CDR1 and CDR2 from the germline V gene are SEHNR and FQNEAQ (reference sequence). CDR3 length equals 16 residues. The DNA of the CDR3 is TGTGCCAGCAGCTCCTTTTCGACAGGGAAGAACACTGAAGCTTTCTTT. Its translation: CASSSFSTGKNTEAFF.

This clone was picked up a small number of times. The V gene is TRBV10-2, the J gene TRBJ2-5; no clear D. Trimming pared 2 bases from V and 2 bases from J, leaving 9 bases between. The CDR3 sequence is 14 residues long. Germline V gene lookup returns CDR1 WSHSY and CDR2 SAAADI. In nucleotides, the CDR3 is TGCGCCAGCAGTGAGGGTTCCAGGCAAGAGACCCAGTACTTC. It encodes CASSEGSRQETQYF.

The chain is built from TRBV2 and TRBJ2-7; 7 positions agree with TRBD2. Trimming cost V 6 bases and J 3 bases; bases outside gene matches: 11. The CDR3 loop spans 15 amino acids. In germline, CDR1 is SNHLY, CDR2 FYNNEI. CDR3 sequence (DNA): TGTGCCAGCAGCCCCCTCGGGGGGATAGGCTACGAGCAGTACTTC. This codes for CASSPLGGIGYEQYF.

The rearrangement uses TRBV9 and TRBJ2-5; 9 bases are a match to TRBD1. Germline-derived CDR1 and CDR2 are SGDLS and YYNGEE. The CDR3 is 15 amino acids. V gave up 4 bases and J gave up 6 bases; unmatched junction bases: 10. The CDR3 DNA sequence: TGTGCCAGCAGCTTGAGCCCGGGACAGGGTAAGACCCAGTACTTC. This translates into CASSLSPGQGKTQYF.

The gene calls are TRBV7-7 and TRBJ1-2; 9 nucleotides match TRBD1. The CDR3 totals 18 residues. Trimming cost V 6 bases and J 5 bases; bases outside gene matches: 19. Germline CDR1 and CDR2: SSHAT and FNYEAQ (reference sequence). The CDR3 DNA reads TGTGCCAGCAGGTTTCTTCCCCTTCGACAGGGGGGACTGTATGGCTACACCTTC. The encoded protein is CASRFLPLRQGGLYGYTF. Variable domain in full (rest from reference TRBV7-7 and TRBJ1-2): GAGVSQSPRYKVTKRGQDVTLRCDPISSHATLYWYQQALGQGPEFLTYFNYEAQPDKSGLPSDRFSAERPEGSISTLTIQRTEQRDSAMYRCASRFLPLRQGGLYGYTFGSGTRLTVV.

The chain carries TRBV6-5 and TRBJ1-2, with D tentatively TRBD1 (5 bases). This CDR3 spans 13 amino acids. Germline loops: CDR1 MNHEY, CDR2 SVGAGI. V was pared by 5 bases and J by 4 bases, with 11 bases between. CDR3 in amino acids: CASSRQLLYGYTF. CDR3 nucleotide sequence: TGTGCCAGCAGTCGACAGTTACTCTATGGCTACACCTTC.

The CDR3: CASSRQGVGNTGELFF. Written as DNA, the CDR3 is TGTGCCAGCAGCAGACAGGGGGTCGGGAACACCGGGGAGCTGTTTTTT. The chain couples TRBV2 to TRBJ2-2; 9 bases match TRBD1. CDR3 length equals 16 residues. Germline-derived CDR1 and CDR2 are SNHLY and FYNNEI. Trimming at V came to 6 bases and at J to 1 base, leaving 6 bases not matched to a gene.

The chain recombines TRBV18 with TRBJ1-4, with 7 nucleotides matching TRBD1. Germline CDR1 and CDR2: KGHSH and LQKENI. J was trimmed by 8 bases and V by 3 bases; bases with no gene match: 9. This CDR3 region has 15 residues. CDR3 sequence: CASSPRQGAEEKLFF. CDR3 nucleotides: TGTGCCAGCTCACCCCGACAGGGAGCGGAGGAAAAACTGTTTTTT.

On this clone: This specimen includes other DNA sequences encoding the same CDR3. V gene TRBV19 combines with J gene TRBJ1-5; TRBD1 matches at 7 bases. V lost 4 bases, J lost 4 bases, and 1 base stayed unmatched. This CDR3 comprises 13 residues. Germline assignment: CDR1 LNHDA and CDR2 SQIVND (reference sequence). CDR3 bases: TGTGCCAGTAGTAGACAGGGAAATCAGCCCCAGCATTTT. It encodes CASSRQGNQPQHF. The entire variable domain, with the rest obtained from reference TRBV19 and TRBJ1-5, is as follows: DGGITQSPKYLFRKEGQNVTLSCEQNLNHDAMYWYRQDPGQGLRLIYYSQIVNDFQKGDIAEGYSVSREKKESFPLTVTSAQKNPTAFYLCASSRQGNQPQHFGDGTRLSIL.

This clone occurred once. The chain joins TRBV27 to TRBJ2-3, with 10 bases that match TRBD2. Germline CDR1 MNHEY, CDR2 SMNVEV (reference sequence). Unmatched junction bases numbered 5, after V lost 6 bases and J lost 5 bases. This CDR3 is built from 14 residues. The DNA of the CDR3 is TGTGCCAGCAGGAGCGGGGGGGCCCAAGATACGCAGTATTTT. As protein: CASRSGGAQDTQYF.

The chain couples TRBV19 to TRBJ2-2, with 7 bases aligning to TRBD1. V lost 3 bases to trimming and J lost 4 bases; unmatched junction nucleotides: 2. CDR1 and CDR2 (germline): LNHDA, SQIVND (reference sequence). This CDR3 contains 14 residues. The CDR3 reads CASSITGATGELFF. For the CDR3, the DNA is TGTGCCAGTAGTATTACAGGGGCCACCGGGGAGCTGTTTTTT.

This chain joins TRBV5-1 and TRBJ1-1, with a tentative D call TRBD1 (5 bases). The CDR3 has 13 residues. The germline V gene has CDR1 SGHRS and CDR2 YFSETQ. Trimming took off 0 bases at V and 8 bases at J, with 11 bases between the two ends. CDR3 residues: CASSLANRGEAFF. DNA for the CDR3: TGCGCCAGCAGCTTGGCCAATAGGGGCGAAGCTTTCTTT.

This sequence joins TRBV5-1 and TRBJ2-3, with TRBD2 matching over 13 bases. The CDR3 runs to 17 residues. With 0 bases clipped from V and 1 base from J, the junction kept 2 bases outside the gene matches. Germline CDR1 is SGHRS and CDR2 is YFSETQ. The CDR3 protein is CASSLGTSGGRTDTQYF. The CDR3 region has the DNA TGCGCCAGCAGCTTGGGGACTAGCGGGGGACGCACAGATACGCAGTATTTT.

This chain links TRBV5-1 with TRBJ1-2; TRBD1 agrees at 9 bases. This CDR3 region has 18 residues. With 2 bases clipped from V and 7 bases from J, the junction kept 18 bases outside the gene matches. From germline, CDR1 is SGHRS and CDR2 YFSETQ. The CDR3 protein is CASSLAGTGSPLMAGYTF. CDR3 nucleotide sequence: TGCGCCAGCAGCTTAGCCGGGACAGGGTCCCCCTTGATGGCTGGCTACACCTTC.

This chain uses TRBV2 with TRBJ1-3, with 7 nucleotides matching TRBD1. The V segment lost 9 bases and the J segment 0 bases; nucleotides outside the gene matches: 8. The CDR3 totals 15 residues. Per the germline V gene, CDR1 is SNHLY and CDR2 is FYNNEI. The CDR3 nucleotides read TGTGCCAGGGGACAGCCCAGCCCCTCTGGAAACACCATATATTTT. Encoded protein: CARGQPSPSGNTIYF.

The chain is built from TRBV6-5 and TRBJ1-5, with a tentative D call TRBD1 (5 bases). The germline gives CDR1 MNHEY, CDR2 SVGAGI. Deletions cut 5 bases from V and 2 bases from J, with 13 bases between. This CDR3 has 15 residues. The DNA for the CDR3 is TGTGCCAGCAGTCCCCAGGGTGTCGGCAATCAGCCCCAGCATTTT. Protein: CASSPQGVGNQPQHF.

The chain links TRBV5-6 to TRBJ1-5; 10 nucleotides agree with TRBD1. This CDR3 has 16 residues. J was trimmed by 2 bases and V by 4 bases; bases with no gene match: 6. Germline V lookup: CDR1 SGHDT, CDR2 YYEEEE. Here the CDR3 reads CASSLGGTGGNQPQHF. CDR3 nucleotides: TGTGCCAGCAGCCTCGGAGGGACAGGGGGCAATCAGCCCCAGCATTTT.

The chain joins TRBV5-6 to TRBJ1-2; D remains unclear. Trimming shortened V by 1 base and J by 3 bases, and 13 bases separated the two germline ends. Germline assignment: CDR1 SGHDT and CDR2 YYEEEE. This CDR3 has 15 residues. The CDR3 DNA is TGTGCCAGCAGCTTGCAGACGAGAGGGTACTATGGCTACACCTTC. This encodes CASSLQTRGYYGYTF.

The CDR3 protein is CASARGQGYDTEAFF. The DNA of the CDR3 is TGTGCCAGTGCGCGGGGACAGGGGTATGACACTGAAGCTTTCTTT. The gene calls are TRBV18 and TRBJ1-1, with 10 positions matching TRBD1. Trimming took 9 bases from V and 3 from J; bases not matched to a gene: 10. The CDR3 is 15 amino acids. Germline CDR1 and CDR2: KGHSH and LQKENI.

The rearrangement uses TRBV6-4 and TRBJ1-2, with 11 positions matching TRBD1. V trimming: 3 bases; J trimming: 4 bases; junction bases outside the gene matches: 4. CDR1 and CDR2 (germline): MRHNA, SNTAGT. CDR3 length: 15 amino acids. The CDR3 protein is CASSEGTGGPYGYTF. The CDR3, as DNA: TGTGCCAGCAGTGAGGGGACAGGGGGGCCCTATGGCTACACCTTC.

The chain carries TRBV5-6 and TRBJ1-4, with 8 bases fitting TRBD1. This CDR3 spans 15 amino acids. The germline CDR1 and CDR2 sequences are SGHDT and YYEEEE. V gave up 4 bases and J gave up 8 bases; unmatched junction bases: 10. In DNA, the CDR3 is TGTGCCAGCAGCCCACACCAGGGGGCTTGGGAAAAACTGTTTTTT. This translates into CASSPHQGAWEKLFF.

A single count supports this clone. The V and J genes are TRBV2 and TRBJ2-1; 7 bases are a match to TRBD2. CDR1 is SNHLY, CDR2 FYNNEI, per germline. The V segment lost 2 bases and the J segment 6 bases; nucleotides outside the gene matches: 4. The CDR3 runs to 14 residues. Here the CDR3 reads CASSETSVINEQFF. The DNA for the CDR3 is TGTGCCAGCAGTGAAACTAGCGTAATCAATGAGCAGTTCTTC.